This TCR beta chain comes out of a study of regulatory T cells in long-lasting Graves disease. Whole-study findings and limits: Favored usage of TRBV28, TRBJ1-2 and TRBJ2-5 was recorded in persistent disease. Investigators studied peripheral blood only, not thyroid tissue.

This CDR3 region has 18 residues. The germline V gene has CDR1 MNHNS and CDR2 SASEGT. Details on this clonotype: Its antigen is as yet unknown. A single base separates this from a much larger clone, so it may be a read error.

Time point reported: newly diagnosed GD, antithyroid drugs for less than 3 months. The TCR library was prepared using RNA isolated from PBMCs. Patients all came to the study from an endocrinology department in Xi'an, China. TCR beta libraries were built with iRepertoire HTBI primers and Arm-PCR of CDR3 regions. Each CDR3 protein gets one entry after TCRdb re-called the multiplex PCR reads with MiXCR. The sample holds just over 600,000 distinct CDR3 sequences, 16% seen once. These data were also reused for a study on T cells in Graves' hyperthyroidism and ophthalmopathy. From that report: Ophthalmopathy was model-predicted a median about 6.9 months pre-onset.

The sequence came from a woman younger than 45 with Graves disease. The material was peripheral blood mononuclear cells (PBMCs), obtained at new diagnosis, from a patient treated with antithyroid drugs. The chain has TRBV6-1 and TRBJ1-5; 11 bases match TRBD1. CDR3 sequence: CASISGQGAPRGNRPQHF. DNA for the CDR3: TGTGCCAGCATCAGCGGACAGGGGGCCCCTAGGGGCAATCGGCCCCAGCATTTT.